The 5 T cell receptor beta chains below all came from one sample that was sequenced in a study of cytomegalovirus exposure and HLA in healthy donors. 13 Jbeta primers and 60 Vbeta primers were used for the PCR. TCRdb's copy holds only in-frame clones and misses some; the assay was immunoSEQ multiplex PCR. The profile shows more than 150,000 clones, approximately 85% of them singletons. Specimen: PBMCs. These receptors were obtained from a young man in good health and CMV-seropositive.

The chain recombines TRBV5-1 with TRBJ2-7; 8 bases agree with TRBD1. J gave up 3 bases and V 2 bases, and 7 bases lay outside the gene matches. CDR1 and CDR2 (germline): SGHRS, YFSETQ. The CDR3 runs to 15 residues. The chain's CDR3 is CASSFRQGLHYEQYF. CDR3 coding DNA: TGCGCCAGCAGCTTCCGACAGGGGCTACACTACGAGCAGTACTTC. The full variable domain, with the rest looked up from reference TRBV5-1 and TRBJ2-7, is KAGVTQTPRYLIKTRGQQVTLSCSPISGHRSVSWYQQTPGQGLQFLFEYFSETQRNKGNFPGRFSGRQFSNSRSEMNVSTLELGDSALYLCASSFRQGLHYEQYFGPGTRLTVT.

This sequence joins TRBV2 and TRBJ1-5; no definite D call. The germline CDR1 and CDR2 sequences are SNHLY and FYNNEI. The V gene lost 2 bases and the J gene lost 0 bases, with 11 bases spanning the gap. The CDR3 runs to 16 residues. The CDR3 nucleotides are TGTGCCAGCAGTGAAAGTGGAGGATATAGCAATCAGCCCCAGCATTTT. Protein product: CASSESGGYSNQPQHF.

J is TRBJ2-1 and V is TRBV5-4; 9 nucleotides align to TRBD1. The CDR3 loop spans 13 amino acids. Trimming at V came to 5 bases and at J to 7 bases, leaving 4 bases not matched to a gene. CDR1 SGHNT and CDR2 YYREEE come from the germline V gene (reference sequence). The CDR3, as DNA: TGTGCCAGCAGGGGACAGGGTACGAATGAGCAGTTCTTC. Translating gives CASRGQGTNEQFF.

The chain uses TRBV7-2 and TRBJ2-7; possible D gene TRBD2, 6 bases. V was shortened by 6 bases and J by 7 bases, with 19 bases between the two germline ends. In germline, CDR1 is SGHTA, CDR2 FQGNSA. This CDR3 contains 14 residues. The CDR3 spells CASRTDYPYVEQYF. The CDR3 DNA follows: TGTGCCAGCAGGACGGACTACCCATACGTGGAGCAGTACTTC. Using reference TRBV7-2 and TRBJ2-7 for the parts outside the CDR3, the full variable domain is GAGVSQSPSNKVTEKGKDVELRCDPISGHTALYWYRQSLGQGLEFLIYFQGNSAPDKSGLPSDRFSAERTGGSVSTLTIQRTQQEDSAVYLCASRTDYPYVEQYFGPGTRLTVT.

In its sample, this clone was seen a few times. The J gene is TRBJ1-1, the V gene TRBV2; 8 nucleotides align to TRBD1. The length of the CDR3 is 12 residues. The V gene's germline CDR1 is SNHLY and CDR2 FYNNEI. The ends lost 11 bases at V and 4 bases at J; junction bases unmatched: 6. The CDR3 nucleotides are TGTGCCGGGACCAGGGGGCCCACTGAAGCTTTCTTT. It is translated as CAGTRGPTEAFF.